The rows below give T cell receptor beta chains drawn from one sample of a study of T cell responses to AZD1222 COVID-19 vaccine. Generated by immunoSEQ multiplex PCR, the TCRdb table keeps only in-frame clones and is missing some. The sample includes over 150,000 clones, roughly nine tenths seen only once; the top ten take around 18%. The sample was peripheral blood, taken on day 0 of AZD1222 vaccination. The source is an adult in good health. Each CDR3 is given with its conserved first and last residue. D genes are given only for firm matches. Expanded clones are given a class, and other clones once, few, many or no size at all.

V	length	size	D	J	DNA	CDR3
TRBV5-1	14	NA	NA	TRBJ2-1	TGCGCCAGCAGATCGAACCCCCCGGTTCTTGAGCAGTTCTTC	CASRSNPPVLEQFF
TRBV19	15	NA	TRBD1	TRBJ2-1	TGTGCCAGTACACAGGGGGGTTTCTTAGTCAATGAGCAGTTCTTC	CASTQGGFLVNEQFF
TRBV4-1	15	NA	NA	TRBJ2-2	TGCGCCAGCAGCCCCCCTGCCCCAGGCGGAGAGGAGCTGTTTTTT	CASSPPAPGGEELFF
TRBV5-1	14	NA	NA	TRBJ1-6	TGCGCCAGCAGCTGGGGGACCGACCTTGAGCCCCTCCACTTT	CASSWGTDLEPLHF
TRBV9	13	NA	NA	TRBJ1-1	TGTGCCAGCAGCCTAGGGGCCGGTACTGAAGCTTTCTTT	CASSLGAGTEAFF
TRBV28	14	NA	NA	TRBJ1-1	TGTGCCAGCAGTCAGCCCAAACTGAACACTGAAGCTTTCTTT	CASSQPKLNTEAFF
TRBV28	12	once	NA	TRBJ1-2	TGTGCGGCAGGGCCGAGGGGCTATGGCTACACCTTC	CAAGPRGYGYTF
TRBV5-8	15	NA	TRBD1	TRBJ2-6	TGTGCCAGCAGCCGGACAGGGGTGGGGGCCAACGTCCTGACTTTC	CASSRTGVGANVLTF
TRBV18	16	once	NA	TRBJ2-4	TGTGCCAGCTCACCACCACTCCCTAATCAGAAAAACATTCAGTACTTC	CASSPPLPNQKNIQYF
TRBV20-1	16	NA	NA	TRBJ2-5	TGCAGTGCTAGTAGCCCGTTGGGACGAGACATTGAGACCCAGTACTTC	CSASSPLGRDIETQYF
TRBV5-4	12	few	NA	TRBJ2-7	TGTGCCACGGCGGGACCGGCCCAGGAGCAGTACTTC	CATAGPAQEQYF
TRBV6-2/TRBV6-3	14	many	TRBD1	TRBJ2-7	TGTGCCAGCAGTTACGCGACAGGGGGCTACGAGCAGTACTTC	CASSYATGGYEQYF
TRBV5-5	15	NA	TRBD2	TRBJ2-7	TGTGCCAGCAGCCCCCTGGGGTGGGGAGGGTACGAGCAGTACTTC	CASSPLGWGGYEQYF
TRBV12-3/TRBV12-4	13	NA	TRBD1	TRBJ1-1	TGTGCCAGCAGTCCGGACAGGGGGCAGGAGGCTTTCTTT	CASSPDRGQEAFF
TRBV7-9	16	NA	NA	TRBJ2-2	TGTGCCAGCACCAGGTGGGCAGCAACCTCCACCGGGGAGCTGTTTTTT	CASTRWAATSTGELFF
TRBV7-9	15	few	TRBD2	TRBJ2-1	TGTGCCAGCAGCTACGCGGGAGGCCAAAGCAATGAGCAGTTCTTC	CASSYAGGQSNEQFF
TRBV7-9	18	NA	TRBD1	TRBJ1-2	TGTGCCAGCAGCTTAGTCCCCAACCCGGACAGGGATGACTGGGGCTACACCTTC	CASSLVPNPDRDDWGYTF
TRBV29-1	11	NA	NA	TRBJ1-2	TGCAGCGTTGAAGAGTACCCAGGCTACACCTTC	CSVEEYPGYTF
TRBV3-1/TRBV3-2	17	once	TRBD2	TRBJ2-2	TGTGCCAGCAGCCAAGATGCGGGGGGTCTACGAACCGGGGAGCTGTTTTTT	CASSQDAGGLRTGELFF
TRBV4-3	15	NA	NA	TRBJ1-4	TGCGCCAGCAGCCAAGACTGGTTCTACAATGAAAAACTGTTTTTT	CASSQDWFYNEKLFF
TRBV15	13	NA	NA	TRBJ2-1	TGTGCCACCTCCACGATCTTGGGGGATGAGCAGTTCTTC	CATSTILGDEQFF
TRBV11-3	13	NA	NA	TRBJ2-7	TGTGCCAGCAGCAACAGGGCTTCCTACGAGCAGTACTTC	CASSNRASYEQYF
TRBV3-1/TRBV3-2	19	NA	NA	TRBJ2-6	TGTGCCAGCAGCCAAGATCCCCCAGGCTTTGTCACTGGGGCCAACGTCCTGACTTTC	CASSQDPPGFVTGANVLTF
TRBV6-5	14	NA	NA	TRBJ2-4	TGTGCCAGCGGACAGTTGGTAGCCAAAAACATTCAGTACTTC	CASGQLVAKNIQYF
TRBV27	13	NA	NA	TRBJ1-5	TGTGCCAGCAGTTATTATAGCAATCAGCCCCAGCATTTT	CASSYYSNQPQHF
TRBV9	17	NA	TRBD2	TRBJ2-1	TGTGCCAGCAGCGTAGTTAGCGGGAGGGAGGGCTACAATGAGCAGTTCTTC	CASSVVSGREGYNEQFF
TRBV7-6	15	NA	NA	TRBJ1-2	TGTGCCAGCAGCTTAGGGGCCGCGGGGGACTATGGCTACACCTTC	CASSLGAAGDYGYTF
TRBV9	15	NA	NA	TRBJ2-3	TGTGCCAGCAGCGTAGTCGGGGGCGCGACAGATACGCAGTATTTT	CASSVVGGATDTQYF
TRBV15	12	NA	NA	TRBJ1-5	TGTGCCACCAAGGCGGTGAATCAGCCCCAGCATTTT	CATKAVNQPQHF
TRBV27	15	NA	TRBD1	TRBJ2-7	TGTGCCAGCAACGCCCCGGGACAGGGCTCCTACGAGCAGTACTTC	CASNAPGQGSYEQYF
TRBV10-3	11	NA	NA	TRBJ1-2	TGTGCCACAAGCGGCGCCTATGGCTACACCTTC	CATSGAYGYTF
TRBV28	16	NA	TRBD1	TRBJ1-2	TGTGCCAGCAGTTTACTCGCAGGGGGGGAGCAGGGTGGCTACACCTTC	CASSLLAGGEQGGYTF
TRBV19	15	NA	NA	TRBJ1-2	TGTGCCAGTAGTGCACCAGGGATGGTAGGGTATGGCTACACCTTC	CASSAPGMVGYGYTF
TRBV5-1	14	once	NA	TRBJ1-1	TGCGCCAGCAGCTTGGCCGGGCCGGACACTGAAGCTTTCTTT	CASSLAGPDTEAFF
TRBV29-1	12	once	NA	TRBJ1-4	TGCAGCGTTCAACCAACTAATGAAAAACTGTTTTTT	CSVQPTNEKLFF
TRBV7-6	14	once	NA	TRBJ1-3	TGTGCCAGCAGCTTAGATACAACTGGAAACACCATATATTTT	CASSLDTTGNTIYF
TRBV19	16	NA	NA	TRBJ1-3	TGTGCCAGTAGTATGGTGTCGATAGCTTCTGGAAACACCATATATTTT	CASSMVSIASGNTIYF
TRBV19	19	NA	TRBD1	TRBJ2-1	TGTGCCACCCAAAGGCGGGGGACAGGGGGCATGGGCTCCTACAATGAGCAGTTCTTC	CATQRRGTGGMGSYNEQFF
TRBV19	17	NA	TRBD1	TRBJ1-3	TGTGCCAGTAGTATATACGAGGGACAGCTCTCTGGAAACACCATATATTTT	CASSIYEGQLSGNTIYF
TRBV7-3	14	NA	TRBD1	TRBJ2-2	TGTGCCAGCAGCCTCCAGGGGGCGAACGGGGAGCTGTTTTTT	CASSLQGANGELFF
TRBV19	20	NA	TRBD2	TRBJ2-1	TGTGCCAGTGGCCCCAAGACTAGCGGGAGATCGTTGAGCTCCTACAATGAGCAGTTCTTC	CASGPKTSGRSLSSYNEQFF
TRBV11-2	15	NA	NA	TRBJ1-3	TGTGCCAGCAGCTTAGAGATTGCGGTTGGTAACACCATATATTTT	CASSLEIAVGNTIYF